This T cell receptor (beta chain) is drawn from a study of tumor-infiltrating lymphocytes in primary liver carcinoma. V dropped 6 bases and J dropped 4 bases, with 15 bases sitting between them. The CDR3 runs to 14 residues. CDR1 is SNHLY and CDR2 is FYNNEI in the germline V gene. This clonotype was counted only a few times. Starting material of around 490 ng total RNA yielded TCR beta cDNA via a constant-region primer. Construction of TCR beta libraries relied on three successive nested multiplex PCR rounds employing slightly modified ARM-PCR. TRBV1-TRBV30 forward primers paired with a C-beta reverse primer were used in the first two PCR rounds, which ran approximately 10 cycles each. In TCRdb, the multiplex PCR reads were re-called with MiXCR into one record per CDR3 protein. The sample has fewer than 250,000 distinct CDR3 sequences; 85% are singletons. The tissue used was unsorted bulk material of roughly 17-32 mg. RNA and DNA were co-extracted from it with the AllPrep DNA/RNA mini kit.

The receptor was derived from a man between 40 and 49 years old with primary liver carcinoma and hepatitis B virus infection. The sample comprised tumor tissue from primary liver carcinoma. V usage is TRBV2 and J usage is TRBJ1-2; D is unresolved. The CDR3 DNA sequence: TGTGCCAGCAGAAGATCCGACGGAAGCTATGGCTACACCTTC. This sequence encodes CASRRSDGSYGYTF.